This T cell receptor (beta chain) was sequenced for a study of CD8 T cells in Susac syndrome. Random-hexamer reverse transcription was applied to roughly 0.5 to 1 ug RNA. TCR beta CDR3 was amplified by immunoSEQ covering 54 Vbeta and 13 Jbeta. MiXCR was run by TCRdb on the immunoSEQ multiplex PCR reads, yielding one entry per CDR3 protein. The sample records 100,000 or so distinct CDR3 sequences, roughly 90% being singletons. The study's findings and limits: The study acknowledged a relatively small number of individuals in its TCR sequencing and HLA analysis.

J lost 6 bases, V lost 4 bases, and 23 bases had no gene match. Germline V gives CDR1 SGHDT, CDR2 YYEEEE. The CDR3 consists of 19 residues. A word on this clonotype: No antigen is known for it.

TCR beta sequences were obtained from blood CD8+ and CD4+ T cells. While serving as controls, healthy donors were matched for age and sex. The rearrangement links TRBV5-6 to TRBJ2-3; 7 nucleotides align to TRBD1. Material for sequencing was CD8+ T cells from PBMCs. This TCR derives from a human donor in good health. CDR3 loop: CASSGRTLPGQIKKDTQYF. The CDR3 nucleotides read TGTGCCAGCAGCGGCCGAACTTTACCGGGACAGATAAAGAAGGATACGCAGTATTTT.